This passage covers 6 T cell receptor beta chains from one sample sequenced in a study of vaccination and CD4 T cells after COVID-19. With the Oncomine TCR Beta short-read assay, DNA from cultured CD4+ T cells was sequenced. TCRdb reprocessed the PCR reads via MiXCR and lists one record per CDR3 protein. The sample has over 15,000 distinct CDR3 sequences, over 45% seen once. The treatment is: approximately 11-day PBMC culture with coronavirus spike peptide pools or control peptides (ViraFEST assay). Their cognate antigens are unknown. Material for sequencing was CD4+ T cells from blood, cultured in vitro. The receptors were gathered from a human donor who had recovered from COVID-19.

This clonotype appeared a few times. This chain uses TRBV5-1 with TRBJ1-6; TRBD1 matches 7 bases. Trimming at V came to 2 bases and at J to 9 bases, leaving 5 bases not matched to a gene. CDR1 SGHRS and CDR2 YFSETQ come from the germline V gene. This CDR3 has 14 amino acids. Written as DNA, the CDR3 is TGCGCCAGCAGCTTTGGGGACAGTAGTTCACCCCTCCACTTT. Amino acids: CASSFGDSSSPLHF. The whole variable domain, remainder taken from reference TRBV5-1 and TRBJ1-6, is KAGVTQTPRYLIKTRGQQVTLSCSPISGHRSVSWYQQTPGQGLQFLFEYFSETQRNKGNFPGRFSGRQFSNSRSEMNVSTLELGDSALYLCASSFGDSSSPLHFGNGTRLTVT.

This chain links TRBV19 with TRBJ1-2; the D is unclear. The germline gives CDR1 LNHDA, CDR2 SQIVND (reference sequence). The CDR3 is made up of 12 amino acids. Trimming pared 3 bases from V and 7 bases from J, leaving 9 bases between. CDR3 nucleotide sequence: TGTGCCAGTAGTATTTCCGAGGTTGGCTACACCTTC. This translates into CASSISEVGYTF.

This clonotype showed up just a few times. The V gene is TRBV5-4, the J gene TRBJ2-7; tentative D call: TRBD1 (5 bases). This CDR3 has 15 residues. Germline values: CDR1 SGHNT, CDR2 YYREEE (reference sequence). Trimming removed 6 bases at V and 5 bases at J, with 21 bases between. The CDR3 coding sequence is TGTGCCAGCACCGAAGGGGATCTTCTTGGGCACGAGCAGTACTTC. This gives the protein CASTEGDLLGHEQYF.

This clonotype appeared a few times. The rearrangement links TRBV12-5 to TRBJ1-1; D gene unclear. Trimming removed 1 base at V and 4 bases at J, with 7 bases between. The V gene's germline CDR1 is LGHNT and CDR2 FRNRAP. There are 13 residues in the CDR3. The CDR3: CASGLDSLTEAFF. The DNA for the CDR3 is TGTGCTAGTGGTTTGGATTCCCTCACTGAAGCTTTCTTT. The full variable domain, rest sourced from reference TRBV12-5 and TRBJ1-1, is DARVTQTPRHKVTEMGQEVTMRCQPILGHNTVFWYRQTMMQGLELLAYFRNRAPLDDSGMPKDRFSAEMPDATLATLKIQPSEPRDSAVYFCASGLDSLTEAFFGQGTRLTVV.

The chain links TRBV20-1 to TRBJ2-4; TRBD2 aligns across 11 bases. The germline V gene encodes CDR1 DFQATT and CDR2 SNEGSKA (reference sequence). The CDR3 sequence is 18 residues long. Losses at the gene ends were 5 bases for V and 4 bases for J; bases not matched to a gene: 16. The CDR3 bases are TGCAGTGCTCCTGTAGCGGGAGGGCCATGGTCCGGTAAAAACATTCAGTACTTC. Protein sequence: CSAPVAGGPWSGKNIQYF.

The chain combines TRBV11-2 with TRBJ2-7; D is perhaps TRBD2 (5 bases). V was pared by 0 bases and J by 3 bases, with 9 bases between. Germline CDR1 is SGHAT and CDR2 is FQNNGV. CDR3 length equals 14 residues. The chain's CDR3 is CASSLDSGYYEQYF. CDR3 nucleotides: TGTGCCAGCAGCTTAGACAGCGGTTACTACGAGCAGTACTTC.